This T cell receptor beta chain was identified in a study of graft-versus-host responses after intestinal transplantation. Across the study: Isolated intestinal, liver-intestinal, or multivisceral transplants were what recipients had. All of the recipients had induction that used anti-thymocyte globulin, then tacrolimus and steroids for approximately 3 years.

Some clones are missing from TCRdb's copy, which holds only in-frame ones; the method was immunoSEQ multiplex PCR. The repertoire includes 140,000 or so clones, over 90% of them detected once, and about 0.2% sits in the top ten. The junction had 8 bases not matched to a gene; V was cut back by 7 bases and J by 8 bases. The CDR3 sequence is 14 residues long. Germline CDR1 and CDR2: MNHEY and SMNVEV (reference sequence). Turning to this clone: Its cognate antigen is unknown.

Study-wide findings and caveats: Some GvH clones were seen earlier in gut or blood, suggesting intestinal origin. When patients had graft-donor T cell macrochimerism, their allografts held high graft-versus-host to host-versus-graft clonal ratios.

Source: unstimulated CD4+ T cells sorted from spleen or lymph node cells, taken before intestinal transplant. V and J are TRBV27 and TRBJ2-1; 10 nucleotides agree with TRBD2. This TCR derives from a human donor who received an intestinal transplant. The CDR3: CASNPSGSFYEQFF. The CDR3 bases are TGTGCCAGCAATCCTAGCGGGAGTTTTTATGAGCAGTTCTTC.